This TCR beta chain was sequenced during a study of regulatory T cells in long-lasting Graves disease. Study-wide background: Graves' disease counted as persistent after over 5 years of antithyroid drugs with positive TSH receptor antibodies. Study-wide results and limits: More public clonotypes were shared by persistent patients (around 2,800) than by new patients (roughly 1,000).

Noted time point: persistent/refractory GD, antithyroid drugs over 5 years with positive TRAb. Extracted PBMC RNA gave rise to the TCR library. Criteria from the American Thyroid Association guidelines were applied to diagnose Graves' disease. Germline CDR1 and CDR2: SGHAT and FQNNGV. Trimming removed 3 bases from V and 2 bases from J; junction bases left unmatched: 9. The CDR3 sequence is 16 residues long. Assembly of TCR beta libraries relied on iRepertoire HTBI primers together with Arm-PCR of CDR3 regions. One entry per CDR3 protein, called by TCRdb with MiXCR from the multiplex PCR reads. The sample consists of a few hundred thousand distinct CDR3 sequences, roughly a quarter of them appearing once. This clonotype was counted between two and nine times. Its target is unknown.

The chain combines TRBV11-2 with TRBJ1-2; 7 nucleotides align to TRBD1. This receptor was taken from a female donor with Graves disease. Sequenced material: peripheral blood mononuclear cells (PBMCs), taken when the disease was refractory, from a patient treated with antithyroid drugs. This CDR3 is CASSLTDRMGNYGYTF. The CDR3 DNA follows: TGTGCCAGCAGCTTGACGGACAGGATGGGAAACTATGGCTACACCTTC.